Included here is one TCR beta chain sequence, with context. These data originate in a study of blood T cell repertoires in COVID-19. As for the study in general: Spain, Italy and the United States supplied samples that represented acute and convalescent COVID-19.

Authors' methods: Estimates of nucleated cell counts were drawn from the amplification of reference gene primers. Only in-frame clones appear in the TCRdb table, and some are missing; sequencing was by immunoSEQ multiplex PCR. D and trimming were read from the DNA, whereas the V and J calls and clone size are those reported in that table. The table shows around 200,000 clones, with around 89% occurring only once. Researchers sorted participants into cohorts using their self-reported clinical history. Recovered Cohort 3 donors showed two negative PCRs, clearance, or symptom resolution. The sample was PBMCs or T cells enriched from blood (not recorded which). The clonotype was recovered from a woman aged 18-29 years who had recovered from COVID-19.

The CDR3 sequence is CASSPSQGREYQPQHF. The CDR3 nucleotides read TGTGCCAGCTCACCGTCGCAGGGGCGAGAGTATCAGCCCCAGCATTTT. The chain is built from TRBV18 and TRBJ1-5; possibly TRBD1 for D (6 bases). The CDR3 has 16 amino acids. V shed 3 bases and J shed 5 bases, with 17 bases lying between them. The V gene's germline CDR1 is KGHSH and CDR2 LQKENI.